Sequencing of this TCR beta chain was carried out in a study of early T cells in non-severe SARS-CoV-2 infection. cDNA molecules, individually, were tagged with unique molecular identifiers. TCRdb redid the calling of the 5' RACE reads with MiXCR, one entry per CDR3 protein. The top ten hold 4.7% of the sample, which has roughly 75,000 distinct CDR3 sequences, roughly 10% seen once. This clonotype has at least ten counts. The CDR3 is 19 residues long. Germline lookup yields CDR1 SGHRS and CDR2 YFSETQ. The V gene end was trimmed by 4 bases and the J gene end by 4 bases; junction bases not matched to a gene: 17.

The chain recombines TRBV5-1 with TRBJ2-2; 9 positions match TRBD2. The sequencing input was whole blood. The receptor was isolated from an adult who was a healthcare worker with PCR-confirmed SARS-CoV-2 infection or an uninfected control (not recorded which). The CDR3 spells CASSPTGTSPRRGTGELFF. The CDR3 DNA follows: TGCGCCAGCAGCCCAACTGGGACTAGCCCCCGGAGAGGCACCGGGGAGCTGTTTTTT.